These 21 T cell receptor beta chains share one sample of origin, sequenced in a study of cytomegalovirus exposure and HLA in healthy donors. Using immunoSEQ multiplex PCR, the repertoire was profiled, and TCRdb retains in-frame clones only, with some absent. Among tens of thousands of clones listed, roughly 95% were seen once. Source material: PBMCs. The source of these receptors is a woman between 18 and 29 years old in good health and CMV-seropositive.

The rearrangement links TRBV7-2 to TRBJ1-3, with D maybe TRBD1 (6 bases). V gave up 1 base and J gave up 5 bases, with 9 bases separating them. Germline V CDR1 and CDR2: SGHTA, FQGNSA. The CDR3 extends over 14 amino acids. CDR3: CASSLDRARNTIYF. CDR3 DNA: TGTGCCAGCAGCTTAGACAGGGCGAGAAACACCATATATTTT.

The chain recombines TRBV9 with TRBJ1-3; a weak D match, TRBD1 (6 bases). Germline V gene sequence: CDR1 SGDLS, CDR2 YYNGEE. This CDR3 is built from 13 residues. V was pared by 7 bases and J by 0 bases, with 8 bases between. CDR3 in DNA: TGTGCCAGCGGACAGTCCTCTGGAAACACCATATATTTT. Translating it yields CASGQSSGNTIYF.

This chain joins TRBV5-1 and TRBJ2-1; D is possibly TRBD2 (5 bases). This CDR3 comprises 8 residues. The V end lost 10 bases, the J end lost 13 bases, and 9 bases lay between the germline ends. The germline gives CDR1 SGHRS, CDR2 YFSETQ. The CDR3 sequence: CAPGGQFF. DNA of the CDR3: TGCGCCCCCGGAGGTCAGTTCTTC.

This clone has only one observation. This chain connects TRBV2 to TRBJ2-2, with D tentatively TRBD2 (6 bases). Between the trimmed V and J ends, which lost 3 bases and 5 bases, there was a span of 10 bases. Germline V CDR1 and CDR2: SNHLY, FYNNEI. The length of the CDR3 is 14 residues. CDR3: CASSERGLTGELFF. The CDR3, as DNA: TGTGCCAGCAGTGAGCGGGGTCTGACCGGGGAGCTGTTTTTT.

The rearrangement uses TRBV2 and TRBJ2-1, with D possibly TRBD2 on 6 matching bases. Trimming took 3 bases from V and 2 from J, leaving 8 bases between them. Germline CDR1 and CDR2: SNHLY and FYNNEI. The length of the CDR3 is 14 residues. In nucleotides, the CDR3 is TGTGCCAGCAGTGAGCGGGAAACCTACAATGAGCAGTTCTTC. Protein: CASSERETYNEQFF.

The rearrangement links TRBV28 to TRBJ2-7, with 9 bases aligning to TRBD1. V lost 7 bases and J lost 5; bases outside the gene matches: 12. The V gene's germline CDR1 is MDHEN and CDR2 SYDVKM. The CDR3 is made up of 15 amino acids. The CDR3 is CASKPTGTGRDEQYF. The CDR3 DNA reads as TGTGCCAGCAAACCTACCGGGACAGGGAGGGACGAGCAGTACTTC.

The chain has TRBV6-5 and TRBJ2-1, with 11 bases aligning to TRBD1. Trimming at V came to 8 bases and at J to 5 bases, leaving 5 bases not matched to a gene. Germline V gene data show CDR1 as MNHEY and CDR2 as SVGAGI. CDR3 length: 14 residues. DNA for the CDR3: TGTGCCAGCGCGGACAGGGGGCTTAACAATGAGCAGTTCTTC. It codes for CASADRGLNNEQFF.

V usage is TRBV28 and J usage is TRBJ1-2; TRBD1 matches 7 bases. Germline V CDR1 and CDR2: MDHEN, SYDVKM. The CDR3 sequence is 15 residues long. Trimming cost V 6 bases and J 3 bases; bases outside gene matches: 10. CDR3 in amino acids: CASSLRDRRDYGYTF. Written as DNA, the CDR3 is TGTGCCAGCAGCCTCCGGGACAGACGTGACTATGGCTACACCTTC.

The V gene is TRBV28, the J gene TRBJ2-7, with D perhaps matching TRBD2 (5 bases). From germline, CDR1 is MDHEN and CDR2 SYDVKM. V lost 6 bases and J lost 3, with 15 bases in between. The CDR3 has 14 residues. The CDR3 nucleotides read TGTGCCAGCAGCGGACTGGATGCACACTACGAGCAGTACTTC. Translating gives CASSGLDAHYEQYF.

V usage is TRBV27 and J usage is TRBJ1-2; no firm D call. The CDR3 consists of 14 residues. With 5 bases removed from V and 8 bases from J, the gap between germline ends came to 18 bases. Germline V CDR1 and CDR2: MNHEY, SMNVEV (reference sequence). DNA for the CDR3: TGTGCCAGCAGTCCCCGCGACGGAGCTATCGGCTACACCTTC. Translated, it gives CASSPRDGAIGYTF.

CDR3 sequence reads: CASSQTALAGEYEQFF. The CDR3, as DNA: TGCGCCAGCAGCCAAACTGCACTAGCGGGAGAGTATGAGCAGTTCTTC. J is TRBJ2-1 and V is TRBV4-1, with 11 bases identical to TRBD2. Germline values: CDR1 MGHRA, CDR2 YSYEKL. The V segment lost 2 bases and the J segment 8 bases; nucleotides outside the gene matches: 8. The CDR3 is made up of 16 amino acids.

The chain carries TRBV11-3 and TRBJ2-1, with 16 bases that match TRBD2. V trimming: 5 bases; J trimming: 2 bases; junction bases outside the gene matches: 3. This CDR3 has 17 amino acids. CDR1 is SGHNT and CDR2 is YENEEA in the germline V gene. The CDR3 here is CASSLGLAGGPYNEQFF. CDR3 nucleotide sequence: TGTGCCAGCAGCCTGGGACTAGCGGGAGGGCCCTACAATGAGCAGTTCTTC.

The chain uses TRBV7-2 and TRBJ1-4, with D uncertain. V gave up 5 bases and J gave up 0 bases, with 10 bases separating them. The CDR3 spans 15 residues. The V gene's germline CDR1 is SGHTA and CDR2 FQGNSA. The CDR3 bases are TGTGCCAGCAGCCCGGGGAGTGCAACTAATGAAAAACTGTTTTTT. Its translation: CASSPGSATNEKLFF.

The chain links TRBV6-1 to TRBJ2-1; 10 nucleotides agree with TRBD2. The germline gives CDR1 MNHNS, CDR2 SASEGT. V lost 8 bases to trimming and J lost 6 bases; unmatched junction nucleotides: 7. CDR3 length equals 14 residues. CDR3 amino acids: CASVRIAGGNEQFF. As DNA, the CDR3 is TGTGCCAGCGTACGGATAGCGGGAGGCAATGAGCAGTTCTTC.

V and J are TRBV18 and TRBJ1-1; a weak D match, TRBD1 (6 bases). With 2 bases removed from V and 1 base from J, the gap between germline ends came to 11 bases. The CDR3 extends over 15 amino acids. The V gene's germline CDR1 is KGHSH and CDR2 LQKENI. The CDR3 spells CASSPIPRGNTEAFF. The CDR3 nucleotides are TGTGCCAGCTCACCAATCCCCAGGGGGAACACTGAAGCTTTCTTT.

In nucleotides, the CDR3 is TGTGCCAGCAGCTTCGGGGCCTACGAGCAGTACTTC. Translating gives CASSFGAYEQYF. The chain employs TRBV5-4 and TRBJ2-7; possibly TRBD2 for D (5 bases). CDR1 is SGHNT and CDR2 is YYREEE in the germline V gene (reference sequence). There are 12 residues in the CDR3. V lost 2 bases to trimming and J lost 2 bases, with 5 bases between them.

The chain combines TRBV19 with TRBJ1-5, with D uncertain. The CDR3 consists of 13 residues. Germline V gene lookup returns CDR1 LNHDA and CDR2 SQIVND (reference sequence). Trimming stripped 7 bases from V and 0 bases from J, with 7 bases between. The CDR3 sequence: CASNLNSNQPQHF. The CDR3 DNA is TGTGCCAGTAACCTAAATAGCAATCAGCCCCAGCATTTT.

This chain links TRBV28 with TRBJ2-7; D ambiguous. Trimming took 3 bases from V and 4 from J, leaving 13 bases between them. The CDR3 sequence is 14 residues long. The V gene's germline CDR1 is MDHEN and CDR2 SYDVKM. The CDR3 region has the DNA TGTGCCAGCAGTTTTGGTCAGGCGAATTACGAGCAGTACTTC. Encoded protein: CASSFGQANYEQYF.

The rearrangement joins TRBV28 to TRBJ2-3; 11 bases are a match to TRBD2. Germline trimming cut 4 bases from V and 14 bases from J; bases unmatched to any gene: 5. CDR1 and CDR2 (germline): MDHEN, SYDVKM. The CDR3 has 12 amino acids. The CDR3 reads CASSSTSGITYF. Here the CDR3 DNA reads TGTGCCAGCAGTTCGACTAGCGGGATTACGTATTTT. The full variable domain, rest sourced from reference TRBV28 and TRBJ2-3, is DVKVTQSSRYLVKRTGEKVFLECVQDMDHENMFWYRQDPGLGLRLIYFSYDVKMKEKGDIPEGYSVSREKKERFSLILESASTNQTSMYLCASSSTSGITYFGPGTRLTVL.

The V call is TRBV5-8, the J call TRBJ2-1; TRBD2 agrees at 11 bases. Losses at the gene ends were 0 bases for V and 9 bases for J; bases not matched to a gene: 8. The CDR3 totals 16 residues. The germline gives CDR1 SGHTS, CDR2 YDEGEE. The CDR3 bases are TGTGCCAGCAGCTTGGCACTAGCGGGAGTAGGCGGTGAGCAGTTCTTC. Its translation: CASSLALAGVGGEQFF.

The chain joins TRBV29-1 to TRBJ2-3; D may be TRBD1 (6 bases). CDR3 length equals 15 residues. The germline V and J ends were trimmed by 1 base and 7 bases, with 18 bases remaining between them. Germline CDR1 and CDR2: SQVTM and ANQGSEA. Here the CDR3 DNA reads TGCAGCGTTGAAGGCCGGGACAACGACCTGTATACGCAGTATTTT. It encodes CSVEGRDNDLYTQYF.